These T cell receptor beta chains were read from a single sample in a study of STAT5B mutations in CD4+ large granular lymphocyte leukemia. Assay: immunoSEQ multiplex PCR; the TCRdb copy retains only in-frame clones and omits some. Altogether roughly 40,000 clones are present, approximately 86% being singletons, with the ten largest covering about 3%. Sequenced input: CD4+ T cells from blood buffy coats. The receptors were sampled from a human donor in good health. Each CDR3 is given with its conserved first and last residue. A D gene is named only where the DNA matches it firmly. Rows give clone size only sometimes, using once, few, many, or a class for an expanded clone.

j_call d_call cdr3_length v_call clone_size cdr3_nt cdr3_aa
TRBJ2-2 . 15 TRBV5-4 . TGTGCCAGCAGCTTGTTACGGGAGAGTACCGGGGAGCTGTTTTTT CASSLLRESTGELFF
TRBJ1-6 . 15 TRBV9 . TGTGCCAGCAGCGTAGAGGGCCAGGGGCTTTCACCCCTCCACTTT CASSVEGQGLSPLHF
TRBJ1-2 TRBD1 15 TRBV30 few TGTGCCTGGAGTGTACCCGGGACAGTCAACTATGGCTACACCTTC CAWSVPGTVNYGYTF
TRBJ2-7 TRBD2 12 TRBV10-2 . TGCGCCAGCAGTGTGGTCGGGGAGGGGCAGTACTTC CASSVVGEGQYF
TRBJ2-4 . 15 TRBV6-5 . TGTGCCAGCAGGCCCAGGGATTCAGCCAAAAACATTCAGTACTTC CASRPRDSAKNIQYF
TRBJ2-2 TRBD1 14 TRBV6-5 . TGTGCCAGCAGTTGGACAGGGGATACCGGGGAGCTGTTTTTT CASSWTGDTGELFF
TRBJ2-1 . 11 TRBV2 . TGTGCCAGCAGTGTTATGAATGAGCAGTTCTTC CASSVMNEQFF
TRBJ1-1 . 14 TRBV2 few TGTGCCAGCAGTGAAGCGACACAGAACACTGAAGCTTTCTTT CASSEATQNTEAFF
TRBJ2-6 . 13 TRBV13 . TGTGCCAGCCTCTACTCTGGGGCCAACGTCCTGACTTTC CASLYSGANVLTF
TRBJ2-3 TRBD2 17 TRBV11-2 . TGTGCCAGCAGCAAACCGACTAGCGGGAGCCCAACAGATACGCAGTATTTT CASSKPTSGSPTDTQYF
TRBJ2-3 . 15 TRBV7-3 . TGTGCCAGCAGCCCGAATGGGCCCAGCACAGATACGCAGTATTTT CASSPNGPSTDTQYF
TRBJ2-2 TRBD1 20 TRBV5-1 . TGCGCCAGCCGGGATGCAGCCGGGACAGGGGGTTCCCCCTTTTCCGGGGAGCTGTTTTTT CASRDAAGTGGSPFSGELFF
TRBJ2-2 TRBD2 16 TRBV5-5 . TGTGCCAGCAGCTCGCGTCTAGCGGGAGGTGCCGGGGAGCTGTTTTTT CASSSRLAGGAGELFF
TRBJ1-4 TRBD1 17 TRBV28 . TGTGCCAGCAGTTCTCCCGACAGGGGGCTGACTAATGAAAAACTGTTTTTT CASSSPDRGLTNEKLFF
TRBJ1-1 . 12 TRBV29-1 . TGCAGCGTAGACGGAACCAACACTGAAGCTTTCTTT CSVDGTNTEAFF
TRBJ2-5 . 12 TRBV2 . TGTGCCAGCAGTGGCGCGGGGGAGACCCAGTACTTC CASSGAGETQYF
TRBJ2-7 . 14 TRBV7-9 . TGTGCCAGCAGCTTAGCTGGATACATCTACGAGCAGTACTTC CASSLAGYIYEQYF
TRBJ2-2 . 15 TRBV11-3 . TGTGCCAGCAGCCCGTCTCAGGGTAACACCGGGGAGCTGTTTTTT CASSPSQGNTGELFF
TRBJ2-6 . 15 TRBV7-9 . TGTGCCAGCAGCTTCCAGGTGACCGGGGCCAACGTCCTGACTTTC CASSFQVTGANVLTF
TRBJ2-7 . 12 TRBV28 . TGTGCCACCAAAGGGAGCTCCTACGAGCAGTACTTC CATKGSSYEQYF
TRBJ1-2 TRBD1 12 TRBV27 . TGTGCCAGCAGTTTCCCAGGGGGAGGCTACACCTTC CASSFPGGGYTF
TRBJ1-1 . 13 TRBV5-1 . TGCGCCAGCAGCTTTGACAGTGGCACTGAAGCTTTCTTT CASSFDSGTEAFF
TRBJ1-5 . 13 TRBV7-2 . TGTGCCAGCAGCTTAGCCTCGTATCAGCCCCAGCATTTT CASSLASYQPQHF
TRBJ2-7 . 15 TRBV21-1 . TGTGCCAGCAGCAACCAGCGGATTTCGATGTACGAGCAGTACTTC CASSNQRISMYEQYF
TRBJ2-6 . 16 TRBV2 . TGTGCCAGCAGTGCGACAGGCATCTCTGGGGCCAACGTCCTGACTTTC CASSATGISGANVLTF
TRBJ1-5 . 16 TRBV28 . TGTGCCAGCAGTTTAGGTGGCAGGGGAGCGGTTCAGCCCCAGCATTTT CASSLGGRGAVQPQHF
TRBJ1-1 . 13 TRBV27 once TGTGCCAGCTATCTTCGGGGGACCACTGAAGCTTTCTTT CASYLRGTTEAFF
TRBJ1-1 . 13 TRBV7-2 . TGTGCCAGCAGCATACAGGATCTAGCTGAAGCTTTCTTT CASSIQDLAEAFF
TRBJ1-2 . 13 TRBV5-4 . TGTGCCAGCAGCTTAGCGGGCAGCTATGGCTACACCTTC CASSLAGSYGYTF
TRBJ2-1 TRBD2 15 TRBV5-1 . TGCGCCAGCAGCTTTTTAGCGGGAGCCTACAATGAGCAGTTCTTC CASSFLAGAYNEQFF
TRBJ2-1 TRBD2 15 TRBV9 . TGTGCCAGCAGTGTAAGCGGGACTTCCTACAATGAGCAGTTCTTC CASSVSGTSYNEQFF
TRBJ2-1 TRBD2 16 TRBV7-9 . TGTGCCAGCACCCCGGGCGGGCTAGCGGGGGTACGAGAGCAGTTCTTC CASTPGGLAGVREQFF
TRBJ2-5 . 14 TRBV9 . TGTGCCAGCAGCGGGCTGGGGCACCAAGAGACCCAGTACTTC CASSGLGHQETQYF
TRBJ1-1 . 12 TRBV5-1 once TGCGCCAGCAGCTTCAGGGACACTGAAGCTTTCTTT CASSFRDTEAFF
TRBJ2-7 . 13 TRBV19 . TGTGCCAGTCGAACCTCCGACAGTTCGGAGCAGTACTTC CASRTSDSSEQYF
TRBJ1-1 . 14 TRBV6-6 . TGTGCCAGCAGGGAGGACTCATCGAACACTGAAGCTTTCTTT CASREDSSNTEAFF
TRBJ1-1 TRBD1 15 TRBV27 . TGTGCCAGCAACTCGATCGGACAGGGGGACACTGAAGCTTTCTTT CASNSIGQGDTEAFF
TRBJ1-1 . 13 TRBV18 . TGTGCCAGCTCACCGAACAGATACACTGAAGCTTTCTTT CASSPNRYTEAFF
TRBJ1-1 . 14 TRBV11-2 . TGTGCCAGCAGCTTACTTGGGTTGAACACTGAAGCTTTCTTT CASSLLGLNTEAFF
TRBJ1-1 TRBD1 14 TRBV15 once TGTGCCACCAGCAGTGTAACAGGGGGGACTGAAGCTTTCTTT CATSSVTGGTEAFF
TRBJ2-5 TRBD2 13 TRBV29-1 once TGCAGCGTCGTAGCGGGAGCCCAAGAGACCCAGTACTTC CSVVAGAQETQYF
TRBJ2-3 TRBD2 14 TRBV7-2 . TGTGCCAGCAGCTTTGGGGTAGCGGGAGAGGCGCAGTATTTT CASSFGVAGEAQYF
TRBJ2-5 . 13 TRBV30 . TGTGCCTGGACCACTGGGGCAGCAGAGACCCAGTACTTC CAWTTGAAETQYF
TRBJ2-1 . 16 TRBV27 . TGTGCCAGCAGTTCACTACAGGCAATCTCCTACAATGAGCAGTTCTTC CASSSLQAISYNEQFF
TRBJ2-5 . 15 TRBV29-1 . TGCAGCGTGTCCCCCCACCTTAGGCCGGGGGAGACCCAGTACTTC CSVSPHLRPGETQYF
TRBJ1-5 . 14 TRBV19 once TGTGCCAGTGACAAAATTGGTAGCAATCAGCCCCAGCATTTT CASDKIGSNQPQHF
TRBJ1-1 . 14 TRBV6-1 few TGTGCCAGCTCCCCGATCCAGGGTGACACTGAAGCTTTCTTT CASSPIQGDTEAFF
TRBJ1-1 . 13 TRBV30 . TGTGCCTGGAGTGTAGCCCTACAGACTGAAGCTTTCTTT CAWSVALQTEAFF
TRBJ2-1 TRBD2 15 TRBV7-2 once TGTGCCAGCAGCCCAGGGGGTAGCGGGGGGAATGAGCAGTTCTTC CASSPGGSGGNEQFF
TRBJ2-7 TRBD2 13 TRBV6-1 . TGTGCCAGCCAAATCCGGGGGGTCTACGAGCAGTACTTC CASQIRGVYEQYF
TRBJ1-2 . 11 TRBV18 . TGTGCCAGCTCACCGGAGTTTGGCTACACCTTC CASSPEFGYTF
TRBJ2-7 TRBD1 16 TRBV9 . TGTGCCAGCAGCGTAGGGCCGGGACAGGGGACCTACGAGCAGTACTTC CASSVGPGQGTYEQYF
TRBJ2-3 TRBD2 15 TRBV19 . TGTGCCAGTAGCACTGCTGGGCGGGAGTTAGATACGCAGTATTTT CASSTAGRELDTQYF
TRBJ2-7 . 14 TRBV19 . TGTGCCAGTAGTACCGGGACGGAGGACGACGAGCAGTACTTC CASSTGTEDDEQYF
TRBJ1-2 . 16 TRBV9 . TGTGCCAGCAGCGCGTTGGGAACCGGGACCGTGTATGGCTACACCTTC CASSALGTGTVYGYTF
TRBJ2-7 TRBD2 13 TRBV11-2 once TGTGCCAGTAGGCGGGAGGGCCGATACGAGCAGTACTTC CASRREGRYEQYF
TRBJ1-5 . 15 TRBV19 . TGTGCCAGTACCCAAGACGGATATAGCAATCAGCCCCAGCATTTT CASTQDGYSNQPQHF
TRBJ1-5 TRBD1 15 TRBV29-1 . TGCAGCGTTTCCGCCAGGGGGCGGAAAAATCAGCCCCAGCATTTT CSVSARGRKNQPQHF
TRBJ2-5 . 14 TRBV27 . TGTGCCAGCAGTCCCCGGGGTGTTCAAGAGACCCAGTACTTC CASSPRGVQETQYF